This section outlines one T cell receptor (beta chain) sequence together with its context. This clonotype was picked up a small number of times. Its antigen remains unidentified. No per-base quality is available; no much larger clone lies one base away. Sequencing was carried out with an Illumina NovaSeq 6000. TCRalpha and TCRbeta cDNA libraries were built by 5'RACE with constant-segment primers, adding sample barcodes and unique molecular identifiers. RNA was extracted from every sample with Trizol reagent. Libraries were amplified in two PCR steps, with a second sample barcode and Illumina TruSeq adapters added in the second step. The libraries were sequenced on an Illumina NovaSeq using 2 x 150 bp paired-end reads. Regarding the original processing steps: With migec v1.2.7, reads were demultiplexed and then collapsed into UMI-guided consensus sequences. Using mixcr v2.1.11, UMI consensuses were aligned to TRA and TRB V and J templates and then assembled into clonotypes. Clonotypes were classified as expanded or contracted when called significant by both edgeR and NoisET, with noise models trained on biological replicates. For edgeR calls, the cutoffs were a false discovery rate-adjusted p below 0.01 and a log2 fold-change threshold of 1. As an exploratory analysis of dynamics, PCA with hierarchical clustering was applied to max-normalized trajectories of the 1000 most abundant clonotypes. The CD4 or CD8 phenotype of responding clones was assigned using the separately sequenced CD4+ and CD8+ repertoires. TCRdb reworked the public reads: Q25 trimming with fastp, MiXCR clone assembly, productive beta chains retained. Rows matching on CDR3 protein sequence are summarized as one entry with the most common DNA and genes. The V and J calls follow TCRdb's processing rather than the paper's. The sample profile shows roughly 45,000 distinct CDR3 sequences; roughly a quarter of them were found once. The leading ten clones occupy 40% to 50% of the sample.

These data originate in a study of T-cell memory formation after mild COVID-19 (dated by TCRdb to the early 2020s). Study-wide context: Most TCR sequence clusters were specific to one of the two donors. Two young, previously healthy adult volunteers, one female and one male, were included in the cohort. T-cell clones expanding and contracting after mild COVID-19 in a couple of donors were tracked by longitudinal TCRalpha and TCRbeta repertoire sequencing. What the work shows at the level of the full study, not this receptor alone: From day 15 to 85, contracting clones showed balanced CD4/CD8 phenotypes, whereas a second wave of clones that expanded from day 15 to 37 leaned towards CD4+. Some responding clones were detected in pre-infection memory, which suggested that pre-existing cross-reactive memory T cells had joined the SARS-CoV-2 response. SARS-CoV-2 specificity was not confirmed for the second-wave clones peaking on day 37. The study covered only a couple of mild cases, and larger cohorts including severe cases with pre-infection samples were considered necessary. Contracting CD4+ clones appeared mostly in the CM and EM memory subsets, whereas CD8+ clones were enriched in EMRA.

Including cysteine and phenylalanine, the CDR3 has 14 amino acids. Of all the DNA, just the CDR3 is kept, 42 bases in frame from base 1. V is cut by 3 bases and J by 8 bases, and the space between the germline ends is 17 bases. The germline V gene encodes CDR1 SGHRS and CDR2 YFSETQ. Ficoll-Paque density gradient centrifugation was used to isolate PBMCs. The chain is assembled from TRBV5-1 and TRBJ1-1; the D gene is perhaps TRBD1, from 5 matching bases. The sequence came from a man between 18 and 35 years old who had mild COVID-19 (a few samples of this study predate the infection). The sample titles of this study are shuffled in the database, so cell type and time point are left out; the donor was told from shared clones. The specimen sequenced was PBMCs or a T cell subset sorted from them (not recorded which). The CDR3: CASSSYRLSTEAFF. The nucleotide sequence is TGCGCCAGCAGCTCCTACAGGCTCTCCACCGAAGCTTTCTTT.